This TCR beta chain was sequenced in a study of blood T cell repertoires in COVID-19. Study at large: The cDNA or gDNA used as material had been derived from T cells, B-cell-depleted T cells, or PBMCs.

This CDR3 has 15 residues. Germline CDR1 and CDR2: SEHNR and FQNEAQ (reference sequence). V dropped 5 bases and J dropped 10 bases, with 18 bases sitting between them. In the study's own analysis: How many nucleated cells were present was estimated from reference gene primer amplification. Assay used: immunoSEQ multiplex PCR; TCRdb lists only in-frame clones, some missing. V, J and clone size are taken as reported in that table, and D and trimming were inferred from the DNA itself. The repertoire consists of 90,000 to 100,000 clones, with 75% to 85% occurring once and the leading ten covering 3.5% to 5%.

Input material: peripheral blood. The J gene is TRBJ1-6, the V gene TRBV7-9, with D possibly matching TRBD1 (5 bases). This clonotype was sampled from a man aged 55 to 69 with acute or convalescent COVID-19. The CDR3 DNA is TGTGCCAGCAGCCCGGGGGACGTAACTGTCTCACCCCTCCACTTT. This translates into CASSPGDVTVSPLHF.